These 20 T cell receptor beta chains originate from one sample sequenced in a study of shared clonotypes between healthy human individuals. Profiling relied on immunoSEQ multiplex PCR, and the TCRdb table lists in-frame clones only, not all of them. The data contain roughly 1,500,000 clones, less than 99% of them singletons. Sequences were obtained from naive CD4+ T cells sorted from blood. This sample's subset: CD45RA+ positively selected. The receptor source for this set is a man aged 25-40 years in good health.

As regards this clone: Other DNA sequences in the same sample also yield this CDR3. J is TRBJ2-5 and V is TRBV5-1, with D unresolved. Germline CDR1 SGHRS, CDR2 YFSETQ. The CDR3 contains 14 residues. V lost 0 bases and J 2 bases, leaving 8 bases between the germline ends. Written as DNA, the CDR3 is TGCGCCAGCAGCTTGGCCGGTGTGCAAGAGACCCAGTACTTC. This sequence encodes CASSLAGVQETQYF.

The DNA for the CDR3 is TGTGCCAGCAGTCAATTAGCGGGACAAGAGACCCAGTACTTC. Translated, it gives CASSQLAGQETQYF. The rearrangement joins TRBV7-2 to TRBJ2-5; the match to TRBD2 covers 8 bases. The junction had 5 bases not matched to a gene; V was cut back by 6 bases and J by 2 bases. CDR1 is SGHTA and CDR2 is FQGNSA in the germline V gene. This CDR3 is 14 amino acids long.

As for this clone: In the same sample, other DNA sequences code for this CDR3. The gene calls are TRBV7-2 and TRBJ1-1; no clear D gene. This CDR3 has 13 residues. Germline-derived CDR1 and CDR2 are SGHTA and FQGNSA. V lost 1 base and J 2 bases, leaving 5 bases between the germline ends. The CDR3 sequence: CASSLVGNTEAFF. The CDR3 coding sequence is TGTGCCAGCAGCTTAGTCGGTAACACTGAAGCTTTCTTT.

The gene calls are TRBV6-5 and TRBJ2-7; D might be TRBD2 (5 bases). The CDR3 covers 16 residues. The germline V and J ends were trimmed by 0 bases and 1 base, with 13 bases remaining between them. In germline, CDR1 is MNHEY, CDR2 SVGAGI. CDR3 protein: CASSYSKSRGSYEQYF. In DNA, the CDR3 is TGTGCCAGCAGTTACTCGAAGAGCCGGGGATCCTACGAGCAGTACTTC.

The chain joins TRBV25-1 to TRBJ2-7; 10 bases map to TRBD1. The CDR3 length is 15 residues. Germline values: CDR1 MGHDK, CDR2 SYGVNS. V lost 5 bases, J lost 3 bases, and 7 bases stayed unmatched. In nucleotides, the CDR3 is TGTGCCAGCAGTCCCCCGGGACAGGGGTTCTACGAGCAGTACTTC. This encodes CASSPPGQGFYEQYF.

The V call is TRBV4-2, the J call TRBJ1-5, with unresolved D. Trimming removed 0 bases from V and 0 bases from J, with 6 bases in between. The germline V gene encodes CDR1 LGHNA and CDR2 YNFKEQ. The CDR3 contains 15 residues. The chain's CDR3 is CASSQDWDSNQPQHF. The CDR3 region has the DNA TGTGCCAGCAGCCAAGACTGGGATAGCAATCAGCCCCAGCATTTT.

The J gene is TRBJ1-5, the V gene TRBV19; no clear D gene. The CDR3 extends over 14 amino acids. Between the trimmed V and J ends, which lost 5 bases and 5 bases, there was a span of 13 bases. Germline V gene sequence: CDR1 LNHDA, CDR2 SQIVND (reference sequence). CDR3 bases: TGTGCCAGTAGTTTCCCCGGGATAGATCAGCCCCAGCATTTT. This codes for CASSFPGIDQPQHF.

The CDR3 DNA is TGTGCCAGCAGCTTGCCACAGGGAGGGGAGACCCAGTACTTC. Translated: CASSLPQGGETQYF. The chain carries TRBV5-4 and TRBJ2-5, with a weak D call TRBD2 (7 bases). V was trimmed by 1 base and J by 5 bases, leaving 12 bases between them. CDR1 SGHNT and CDR2 YYREEE come from the germline V gene (reference sequence). The CDR3 length is 14 residues. The whole variable domain, filled in from reference TRBV5-4 and TRBJ2-5, reads ETGVTQSPTHLIKTRGQQVTLRCSSQSGHNTVSWYQQALGQGPQFIFQYYREEENGRGNFPPRFSGLQFPNYSSELNVNALELDDSALYLCASSLPQGGETQYFGPGTRLLVL.

The rearrangement links TRBV30 to TRBJ2-7, with D tentatively TRBD2 (5 bases). CDR1 GTSNPN and CDR2 SVGIG come from the germline V gene (reference sequence). V shed 3 bases and J shed 3 bases, with 12 bases lying between them. CDR3 length: 13 amino acids. CDR3 nucleotides: TGTGCCTGGAGCCCGACTAAAAACTACGAGCAGTACTTC. Translation gives CAWSPTKNYEQYF.

The genes are TRBV5-4 and TRBJ2-7, with no clear D. The ends were cut back, 0 bases at V and 2 bases at J, with 3 bases in the middle. CDR1 and CDR2 (germline): SGHNT, YYREEE (reference sequence). The CDR3 has 12 amino acids. The CDR3 region is CASSLEAYEQYF. The CDR3 bases are TGTGCCAGCAGCTTGGAAGCCTACGAGCAGTACTTC.

V is TRBV11-3 and J is TRBJ2-5; D might be TRBD1 (6 bases). V gave up 0 bases and J gave up 2 bases, with 7 bases separating them. Germline CDR1 and CDR2: SGHNT and YENEEA. This CDR3 is built from 14 residues. CDR3 residues: CASSLDGQQETQYF. The CDR3 region has the DNA TGTGCCAGCAGCTTAGATGGACAGCAAGAGACCCAGTACTTC.

The chain combines TRBV2 with TRBJ2-7; D is perhaps TRBD2 (6 bases). The CDR3 totals 13 residues. Trimming took off 8 bases at V and 7 bases at J, with 18 bases between the two ends. CDR1 is SNHLY and CDR2 is FYNNEI in the germline V gene. The CDR3 sequence is CASGTSSLGEQYF. The CDR3, as DNA: TGTGCCAGCGGTACTAGCTCCTTGGGTGAGCAGTACTTC.

J is TRBJ1-3 and V is TRBV5-1; TRBD1 matches at 10 bases. After removal of 4 bases from V and 5 bases from J, the junction contained 3 bases not matched to a gene. This CDR3 has 14 residues. Germline assignment: CDR1 SGHRS and CDR2 YFSETQ. This CDR3 reads CASSEGQGRNTIYF. The CDR3 coding sequence is TGCGCCAGCAGCGAGGGACAGGGGAGAAACACCATATATTTT.

The V call is TRBV7-9, the J call TRBJ2-3; 7 bases agree with TRBD2. This CDR3 contains 17 residues. Germline lookup yields CDR1 SEHNR and CDR2 FQNEAQ (reference sequence). Trimming took 4 bases from V and 4 from J; bases not matched to a gene: 14. CDR3 bases: TGTGCCAGCAGCTCGAGGGGTAGGGCGGGAGTGGCAGATACGCAGTATTTT. Translated, it gives CASSSRGRAGVADTQYF.

This chain joins TRBV7-9 and TRBJ2-7; TRBD2 aligns across 7 bases. Germline CDR1 SEHNR, CDR2 FQNEAQ (reference sequence). V lost 4 bases to trimming and J lost 0 bases; unmatched junction nucleotides: 6. This CDR3 contains 15 residues. CDR3 residues: CASSSLADYSYEQYF. The DNA of the CDR3 is TGTGCCAGCAGCTCCCTAGCGGACTACTCCTACGAGCAGTACTTC.

DNA of the CDR3: TGTGCCAGCAGTTTAAGGGAAGAGACCCAGTACTTC. Its protein product is CASSLREETQYF. The V call is TRBV28, the J call TRBJ2-5, with D uncertain. The CDR3 consists of 12 residues. V was trimmed by 2 bases and J by 3 bases, leaving 4 bases between them. Germline V gene data show CDR1 as MDHEN and CDR2 as SYDVKM.

This clone was seen more than once but under ten times. The V call is TRBV2, the J call TRBJ1-2, with D hard to call. The CDR3 covers 9 residues. Germline CDR1 is SNHLY and CDR2 is FYNNEI. With 3 bases removed from V and 7 bases from J, the gap between germline ends came to 0 bases. In nucleotides, the CDR3 is TGTGCCAGCAGTGATGGCTACACCTTC. This sequence encodes CASSDGYTF.

The chain links TRBV5-6 to TRBJ2-7; TRBD1 matches 10 bases. This CDR3 has 15 residues. Germline CDR1 and CDR2: SGHDT and YYEEEE. After removal of 2 bases from V and 6 bases from J, the junction contained 8 bases not matched to a gene. CDR3 loop: CASSFVGQGSAEQYF. CDR3 DNA: TGTGCCAGCAGCTTCGTGGGACAGGGGTCGGCCGAGCAGTACTTC.

The genes are TRBV18 and TRBJ2-2; D possibly matches TRBD1 or TRBD2 (5 bases each). V was cut by 3 bases and J by 4 bases, with 15 bases left in between. The CDR3 has 16 amino acids. Germline V gives CDR1 KGHSH, CDR2 LQKENI. The CDR3 DNA sequence: TGTGCCAGCTCACCCACCGGGACCAGGCTCACCGGGGAGCTGTTTTTT. It codes for CASSPTGTRLTGELFF.

This chain links TRBV28 with TRBJ2-5, with a tentative D call TRBD2 (6 bases). Trimming took off 5 bases at V and 2 bases at J, with 12 bases between the two ends. The CDR3 is 14 amino acids. Germline V gene sequence: CDR1 MDHEN, CDR2 SYDVKM. In nucleotides, the CDR3 is TGTGCCAGCAGTCCCCGACTAGTTCAAGAGACCCAGTACTTC. Amino acid sequence: CASSPRLVQETQYF.